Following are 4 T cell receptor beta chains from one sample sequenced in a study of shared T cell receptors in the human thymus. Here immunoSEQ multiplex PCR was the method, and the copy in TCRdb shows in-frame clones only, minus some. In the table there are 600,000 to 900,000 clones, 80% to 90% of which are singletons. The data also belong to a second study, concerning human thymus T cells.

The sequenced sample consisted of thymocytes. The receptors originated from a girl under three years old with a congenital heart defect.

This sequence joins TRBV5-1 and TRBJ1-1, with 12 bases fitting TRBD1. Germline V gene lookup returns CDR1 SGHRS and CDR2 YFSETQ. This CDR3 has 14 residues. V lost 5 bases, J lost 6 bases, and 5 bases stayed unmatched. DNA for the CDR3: TGCGCCAGCAGTGGGACAGGGGGCGAGCCTGAAGCTTTCTTT. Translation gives CASSGTGGEPEAFF.

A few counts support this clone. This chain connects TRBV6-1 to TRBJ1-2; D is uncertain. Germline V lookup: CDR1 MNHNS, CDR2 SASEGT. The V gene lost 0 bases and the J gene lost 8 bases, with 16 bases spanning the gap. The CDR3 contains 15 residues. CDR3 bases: TGTGCCAGCAGTGAAGCCCCACCTGAGGGAGGCGGCTACACCTTC. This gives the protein CASSEAPPEGGGYTF.

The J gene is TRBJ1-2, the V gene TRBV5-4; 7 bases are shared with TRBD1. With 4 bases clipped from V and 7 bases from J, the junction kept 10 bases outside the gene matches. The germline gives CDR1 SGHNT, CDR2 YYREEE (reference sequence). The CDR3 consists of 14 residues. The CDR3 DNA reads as TGTGCCAGCAGCCTCTACGACAGGGATGGTGGCTACACCTTC. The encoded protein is CASSLYDRDGGYTF.

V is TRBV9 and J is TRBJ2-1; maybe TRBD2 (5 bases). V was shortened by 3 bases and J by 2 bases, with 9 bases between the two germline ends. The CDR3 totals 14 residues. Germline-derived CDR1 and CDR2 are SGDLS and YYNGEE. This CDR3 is CASSGAGTYNEQFF. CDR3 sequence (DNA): TGTGCCAGCAGCGGGGCCGGGACCTACAATGAGCAGTTCTTC.